The table lists the clone carrying this T cell receptor (beta chain) with a few counts. Its antigen is not identified. This specimen includes other DNA sequences encoding the same CDR3. The sample originates from a study of cytomegalovirus exposure and HLA in healthy donors. With 0 bases removed from V and 1 base from J, the gap between germline ends came to 7 bases. Germline CDR1 reads SGHRS; CDR2 reads YFSETQ. CDR3 length: 14 amino acids. The PCR contained 60 Vbeta and 13 Jbeta primers. Produced via immunoSEQ multiplex PCR; TCRdb's table is partial and in-frame only. The top ten clones hold under 2% of a sample with about 200,000 clones, 75% to 80% of them seen once. General study findings and limits: Overall, roughly 150 TCR beta chains were annotated as cytomegalovirus-associated. What was likely a sequencing artifact was a cluster of highly shared sequence variants.

The sample taken for sequencing was PBMCs. The TCR sequence derives from a man between 18 and 35 years old in good health and CMV-seronegative. The chain recombines TRBV5-1 with TRBJ2-5; D perhaps matches TRBD1 (5 bases). The CDR3 nucleotides are TGCGCCAGCAGCTTGGGACAGTTCCAAGAGACCCAGTACTTC. Translating it yields CASSLGQFQETQYF.